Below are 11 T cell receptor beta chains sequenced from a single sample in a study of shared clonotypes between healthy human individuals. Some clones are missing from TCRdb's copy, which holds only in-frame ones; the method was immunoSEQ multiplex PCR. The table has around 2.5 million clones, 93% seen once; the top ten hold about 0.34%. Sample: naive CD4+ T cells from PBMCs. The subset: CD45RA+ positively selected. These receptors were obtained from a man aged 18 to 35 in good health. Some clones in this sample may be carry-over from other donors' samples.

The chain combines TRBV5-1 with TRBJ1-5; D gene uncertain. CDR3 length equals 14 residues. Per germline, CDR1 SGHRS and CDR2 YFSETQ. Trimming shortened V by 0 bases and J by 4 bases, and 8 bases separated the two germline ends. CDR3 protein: CASSLDRENQPQHF. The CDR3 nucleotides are TGCGCCAGCAGCTTGGACAGAGAAAATCAGCCCCAGCATTTT.

CDR3 sequence reads: CASSQTYPTRGDTQYF. As DNA, the CDR3 is TGTGCCAGCAGCCAAACATATCCCACTAGGGGAGATACGCAGTATTTT. V is TRBV7-9 and J is TRBJ2-3; possibly TRBD1 or TRBD2 for D (5 bases each). V gave up 5 bases and J gave up 5 bases, with 20 bases separating them. This CDR3 region has 16 residues. CDR1 is SEHNR, CDR2 FQNEAQ, per germline (reference sequence). The full variable domain, completed using reference TRBV7-9 and TRBJ2-3, is DTGVSQNPRHKITKRGQNVTFRCDPISEHNRLYWYRQTLGQGPEFLTYFQNEAQLEKSRLLSDRFSAERPKGSFSTLEIQRTEQGDSAMYLCASSQTYPTRGDTQYFGPGTRLTVL.

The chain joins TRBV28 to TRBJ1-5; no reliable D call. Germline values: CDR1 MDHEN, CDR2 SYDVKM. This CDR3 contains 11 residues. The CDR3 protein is CATGSNQPQHF. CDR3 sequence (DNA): TGTGCAACTGGAAGCAATCAGCCCCAGCATTTT.

This CDR3 reads CASTNLGGGLSEAFF. The CDR3 DNA reads TGTGCCAGCACCAACTTGGGGGGGGGTTTGTCTGAAGCTTTCTTT. The chain carries TRBV11-2 and TRBJ1-1; tentative D call: TRBD1 (5 bases). The V gene lost 7 bases and the J gene lost 6 bases, with 21 bases spanning the gap. The CDR3 is made up of 15 amino acids. Germline V lookup: CDR1 SGHAT, CDR2 FQNNGV.

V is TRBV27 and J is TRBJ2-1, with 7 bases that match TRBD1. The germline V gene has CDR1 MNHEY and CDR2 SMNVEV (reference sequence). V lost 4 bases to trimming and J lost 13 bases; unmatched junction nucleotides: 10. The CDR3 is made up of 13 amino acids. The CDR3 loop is CASSYPTGEPQFF. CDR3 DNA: TGTGCCAGCAGTTATCCCACAGGGGAACCACAGTTCTTC.

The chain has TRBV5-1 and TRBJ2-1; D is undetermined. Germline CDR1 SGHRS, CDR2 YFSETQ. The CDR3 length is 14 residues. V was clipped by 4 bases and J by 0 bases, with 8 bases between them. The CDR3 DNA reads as TGCGCCAGCAGCGCCGCTAGCTCCTACAATGAGCAGTTCTTC. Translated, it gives CASSAASSYNEQFF. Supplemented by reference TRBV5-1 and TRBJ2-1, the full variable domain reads KAGVTQTPRYLIKTRGQQVTLSCSPISGHRSVSWYQQTPGQGLQFLFEYFSETQRNKGNFPGRFSGRQFSNSRSEMNVSTLELGDSALYLCASSAASSYNEQFFGPGTRLTVL.

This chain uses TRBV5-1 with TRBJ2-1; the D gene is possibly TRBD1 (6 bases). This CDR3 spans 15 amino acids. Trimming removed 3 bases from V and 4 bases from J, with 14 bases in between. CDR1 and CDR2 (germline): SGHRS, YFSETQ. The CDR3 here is CASSSYRARYNEQFF. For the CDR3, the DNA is TGCGCCAGCAGCTCGTACAGGGCGAGGTACAATGAGCAGTTCTTC.

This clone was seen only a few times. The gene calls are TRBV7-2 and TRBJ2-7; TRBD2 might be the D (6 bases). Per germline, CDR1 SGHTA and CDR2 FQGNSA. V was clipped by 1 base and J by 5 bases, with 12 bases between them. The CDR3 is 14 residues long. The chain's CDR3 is CASSLGGGRNEQYF. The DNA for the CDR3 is TGTGCCAGCAGCTTAGGGGGAGGACGGAACGAGCAGTACTTC.

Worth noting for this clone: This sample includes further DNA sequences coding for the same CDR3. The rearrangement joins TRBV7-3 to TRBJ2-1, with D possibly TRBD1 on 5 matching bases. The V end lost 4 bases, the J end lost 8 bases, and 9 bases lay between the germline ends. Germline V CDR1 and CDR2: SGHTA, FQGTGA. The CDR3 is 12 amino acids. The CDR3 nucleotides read TGTGCCAGCAGCTCAACAGGTTATGAGCAGTTCTTC. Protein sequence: CASSSTGYEQFF. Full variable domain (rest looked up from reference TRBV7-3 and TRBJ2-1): GAGVSQTPSNKVTEKGKYVELRCDPISGHTALYWYRQSLGQGPEFLIYFQGTGAADDSGLPNDRFFAVRPEGSVSTLKIQRTERGDSAVYLCASSSTGYEQFFGPGTRLTVL.

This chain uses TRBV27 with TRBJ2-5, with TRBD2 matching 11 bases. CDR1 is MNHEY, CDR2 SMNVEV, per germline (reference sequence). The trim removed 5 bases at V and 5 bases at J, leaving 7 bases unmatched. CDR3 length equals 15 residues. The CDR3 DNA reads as TGTGCCAGCAGTAGGGGACTAGCGGAATCGGAGACCCAGTACTTC. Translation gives CASSRGLAESETQYF.

CDR3 sequence reads: CASSNPRVEAFF. DNA of the CDR3: TGTGCCAGCAGTAACCCCCGGGTGGAAGCTTTCTTT. The chain carries TRBV6-6 and TRBJ1-1; D gene uncertain. In germline, CDR1 is MNHNY, CDR2 SVGAGI (reference sequence). The CDR3 loop spans 12 amino acids. The V and J ends lost 5 bases and 8 bases respectively, with 12 bases between them.